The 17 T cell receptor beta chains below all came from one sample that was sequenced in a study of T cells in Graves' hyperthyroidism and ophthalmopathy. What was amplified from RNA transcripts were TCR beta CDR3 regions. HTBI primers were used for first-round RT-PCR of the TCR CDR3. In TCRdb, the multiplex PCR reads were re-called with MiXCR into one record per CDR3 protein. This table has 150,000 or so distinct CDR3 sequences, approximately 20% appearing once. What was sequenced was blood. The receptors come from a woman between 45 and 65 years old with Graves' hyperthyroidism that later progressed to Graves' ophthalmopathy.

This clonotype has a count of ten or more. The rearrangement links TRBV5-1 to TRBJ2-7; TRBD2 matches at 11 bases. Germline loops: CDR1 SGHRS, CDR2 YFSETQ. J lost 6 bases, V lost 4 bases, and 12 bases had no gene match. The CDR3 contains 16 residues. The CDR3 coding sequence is TGCGCCAGCAGCCGAATTTTAGCGGGAGGGACCGGCGAGCAGTACTTC. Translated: CASSRILAGGTGEQYF.

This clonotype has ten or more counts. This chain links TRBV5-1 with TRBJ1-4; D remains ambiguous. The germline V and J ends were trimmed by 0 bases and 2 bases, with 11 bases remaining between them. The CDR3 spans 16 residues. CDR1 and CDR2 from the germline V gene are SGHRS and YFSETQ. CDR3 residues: CASSLGNWVTNEKLFF. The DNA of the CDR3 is TGCGCCAGCAGCTTGGGAAATTGGGTTACTAATGAAAAACTGTTTTTT. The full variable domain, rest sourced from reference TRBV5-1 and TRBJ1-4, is KAGVTQTPRYLIKTRGQQVTLSCSPISGHRSVSWYQQTPGQGLQFLFEYFSETQRNKGNFPGRFSGRQFSNSRSEMNVSTLELGDSALYLCASSLGNWVTNEKLFFGSGTQLSVL.

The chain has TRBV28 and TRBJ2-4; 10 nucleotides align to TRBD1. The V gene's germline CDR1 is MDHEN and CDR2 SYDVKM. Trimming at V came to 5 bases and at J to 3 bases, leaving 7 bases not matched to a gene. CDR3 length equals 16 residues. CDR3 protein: CASSPPTGGFKNIQYF. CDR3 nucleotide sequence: TGTGCCAGCAGTCCTCCGACAGGGGGCTTCAAAAACATTCAGTACTTC.

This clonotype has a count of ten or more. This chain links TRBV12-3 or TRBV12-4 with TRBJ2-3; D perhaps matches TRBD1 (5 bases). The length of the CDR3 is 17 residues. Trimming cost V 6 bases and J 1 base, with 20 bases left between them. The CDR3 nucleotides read TGTGCCAGCAGGCAGGGCTCAGGGCGCGGTCGCACAGATACGCAGTATTTT. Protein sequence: CASRQGSGRGRTDTQYF.

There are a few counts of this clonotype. The CDR3 sequence: CAWKNPGYTF. The CDR3 region has the DNA TGTGCCTGGAAAAATCCTGGCTACACCTTC. V and J are TRBV30 and TRBJ1-2; D remains ambiguous. Per germline, CDR1 GTSNPN and CDR2 SVGIG (reference sequence). With 4 bases removed from V and 7 bases from J, the gap between germline ends came to 7 bases. This CDR3 is 10 amino acids long.

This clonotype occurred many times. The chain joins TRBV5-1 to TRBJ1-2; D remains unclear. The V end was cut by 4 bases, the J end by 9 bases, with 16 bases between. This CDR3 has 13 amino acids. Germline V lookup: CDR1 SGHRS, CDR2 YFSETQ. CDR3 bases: TGCGCCAGCAGCGCCTCACAGCTGCATAGCTACACCTTC. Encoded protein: CASSASQLHSYTF. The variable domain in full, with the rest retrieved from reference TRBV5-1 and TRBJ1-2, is KAGVTQTPRYLIKTRGQQVTLSCSPISGHRSVSWYQQTPGQGLQFLFEYFSETQRNKGNFPGRFSGRQFSNSRSEMNVSTLELGDSALYLCASSASQLHSYTFGSGTRLTVV.

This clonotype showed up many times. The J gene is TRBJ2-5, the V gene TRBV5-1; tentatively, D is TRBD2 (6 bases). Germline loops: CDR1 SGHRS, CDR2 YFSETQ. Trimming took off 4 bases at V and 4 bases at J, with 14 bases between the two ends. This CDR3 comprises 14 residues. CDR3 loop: CASSTGTPGETQYF. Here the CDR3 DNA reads TGCGCCAGCAGCACCGGGACTCCGGGAGAGACCCAGTACTTC.

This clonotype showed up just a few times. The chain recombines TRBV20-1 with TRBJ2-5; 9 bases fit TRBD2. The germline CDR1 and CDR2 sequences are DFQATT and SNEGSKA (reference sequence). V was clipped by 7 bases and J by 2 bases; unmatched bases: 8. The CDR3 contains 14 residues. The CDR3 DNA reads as TGCAGTGGGGTCCCAGCGGGAGGACAAGAGACCCAGTACTTC. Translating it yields CSGVPAGGQETQYF.

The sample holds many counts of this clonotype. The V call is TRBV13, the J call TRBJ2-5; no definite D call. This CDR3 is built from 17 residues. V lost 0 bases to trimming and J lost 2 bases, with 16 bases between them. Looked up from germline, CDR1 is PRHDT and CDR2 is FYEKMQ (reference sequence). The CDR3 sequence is CASSLGSALTWQETQYF. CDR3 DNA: TGTGCCAGCAGCTTAGGGAGCGCCCTTACCTGGCAAGAGACCCAGTACTTC. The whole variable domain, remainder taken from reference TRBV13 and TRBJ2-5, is AAGVIQSPRHLIKEKRETATLKCYPIPRHDTVYWYQQGPGQDPQFLISFYEKMQSDKGSIPDRFSAQQFSDYHSELNMSSLELGDSALYFCASSLGSALTWQETQYFGPGTRLLVL.

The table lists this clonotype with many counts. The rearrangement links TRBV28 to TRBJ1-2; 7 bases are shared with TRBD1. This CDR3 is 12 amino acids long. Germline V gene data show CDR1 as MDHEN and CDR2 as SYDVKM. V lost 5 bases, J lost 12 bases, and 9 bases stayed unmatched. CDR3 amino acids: CASSTRQGRNTF. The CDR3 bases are TGTGCCAGCAGTACCCGACAGGGCCGAAACACCTTC.

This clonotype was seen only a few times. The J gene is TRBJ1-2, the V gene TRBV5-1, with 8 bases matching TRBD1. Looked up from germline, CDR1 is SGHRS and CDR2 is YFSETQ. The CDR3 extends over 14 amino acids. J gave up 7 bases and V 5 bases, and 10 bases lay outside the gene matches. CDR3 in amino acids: CASRPRQGIAGYTF. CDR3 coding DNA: TGCGCCAGCAGGCCTCGACAGGGGATTGCTGGCTACACCTTC.

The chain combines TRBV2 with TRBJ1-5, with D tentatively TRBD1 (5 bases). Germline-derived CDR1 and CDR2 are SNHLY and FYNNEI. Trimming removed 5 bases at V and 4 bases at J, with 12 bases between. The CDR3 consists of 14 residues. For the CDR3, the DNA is TGTGCCAGCAGTCGGCAGGGCAAGAATCAGCCCCAGCATTTT. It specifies CASSRQGKNQPQHF.

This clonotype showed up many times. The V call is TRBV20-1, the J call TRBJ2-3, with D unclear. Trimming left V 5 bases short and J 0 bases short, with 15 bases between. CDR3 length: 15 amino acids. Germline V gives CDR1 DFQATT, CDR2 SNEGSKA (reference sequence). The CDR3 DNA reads TGCAGTGCTGGCTCCTACTTGGGGAGCACAGATACGCAGTATTTT. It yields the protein CSAGSYLGSTDTQYF.

CDR3 region: CAWAGQRNYEQYF. CDR3 in DNA: TGTGCCTGGGCCGGACAGCGAAACTACGAGCAGTACTTC. J is TRBJ2-7 and V is TRBV30; possible D gene TRBD1, 6 bases. Germline V CDR1 and CDR2: GTSNPN, SVGIG (reference sequence). Trimming took off 5 bases at V and 3 bases at J, with 14 bases between the two ends. This CDR3 is built from 13 residues.

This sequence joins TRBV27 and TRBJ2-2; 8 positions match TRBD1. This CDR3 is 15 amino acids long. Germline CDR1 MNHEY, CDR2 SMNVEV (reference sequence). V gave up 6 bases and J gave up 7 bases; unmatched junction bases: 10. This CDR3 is CASSKDRGLIGELFF. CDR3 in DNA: TGTGCCAGCAGCAAAGACAGGGGCTTGATCGGGGAGCTGTTTTTT.

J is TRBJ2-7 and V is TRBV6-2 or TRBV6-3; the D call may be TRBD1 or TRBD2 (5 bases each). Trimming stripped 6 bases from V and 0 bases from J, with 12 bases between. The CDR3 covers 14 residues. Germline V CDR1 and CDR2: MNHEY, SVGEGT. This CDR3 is CASRDRDGSYEQYF. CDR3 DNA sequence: TGTGCCAGCAGGGACCGGGACGGCTCCTACGAGCAGTACTTC.

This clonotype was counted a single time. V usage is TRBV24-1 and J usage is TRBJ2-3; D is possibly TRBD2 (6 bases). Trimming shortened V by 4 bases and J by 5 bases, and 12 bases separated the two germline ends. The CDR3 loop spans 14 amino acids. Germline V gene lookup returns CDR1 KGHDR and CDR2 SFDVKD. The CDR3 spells CATSEEGEKDTQYF. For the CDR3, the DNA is TGTGCCACCAGTGAGGAGGGAGAGAAAGATACGCAGTATTTT.